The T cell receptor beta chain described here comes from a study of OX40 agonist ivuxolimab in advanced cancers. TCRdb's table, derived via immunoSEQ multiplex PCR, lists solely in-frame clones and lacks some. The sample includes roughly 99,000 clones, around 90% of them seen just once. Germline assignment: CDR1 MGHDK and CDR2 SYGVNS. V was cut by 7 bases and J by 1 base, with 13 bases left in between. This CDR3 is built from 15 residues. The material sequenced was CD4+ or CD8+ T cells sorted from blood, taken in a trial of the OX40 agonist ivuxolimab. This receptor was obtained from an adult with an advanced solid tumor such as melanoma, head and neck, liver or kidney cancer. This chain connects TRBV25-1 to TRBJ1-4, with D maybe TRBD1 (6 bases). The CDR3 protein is CASTSGEVTNEKLFF. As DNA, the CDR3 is TGTGCCAGCACCTCAGGGGAGGTAACTAATGAAAAACTGTTTTTT.